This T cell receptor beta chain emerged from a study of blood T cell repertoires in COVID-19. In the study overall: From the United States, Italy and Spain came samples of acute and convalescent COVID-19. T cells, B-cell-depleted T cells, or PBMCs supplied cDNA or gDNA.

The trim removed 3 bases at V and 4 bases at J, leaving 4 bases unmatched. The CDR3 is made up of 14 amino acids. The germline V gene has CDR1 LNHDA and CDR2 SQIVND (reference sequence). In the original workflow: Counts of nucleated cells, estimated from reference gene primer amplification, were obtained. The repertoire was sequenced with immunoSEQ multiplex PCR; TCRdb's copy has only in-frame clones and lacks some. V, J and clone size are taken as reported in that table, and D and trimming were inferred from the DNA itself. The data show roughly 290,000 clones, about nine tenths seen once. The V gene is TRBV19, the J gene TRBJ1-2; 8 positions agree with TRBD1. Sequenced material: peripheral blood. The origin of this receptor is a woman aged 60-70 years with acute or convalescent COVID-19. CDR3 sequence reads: CASSINRGIYGYTF. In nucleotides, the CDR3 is TGTGCCAGTAGTATTAACAGGGGGATCTATGGCTACACCTTC.